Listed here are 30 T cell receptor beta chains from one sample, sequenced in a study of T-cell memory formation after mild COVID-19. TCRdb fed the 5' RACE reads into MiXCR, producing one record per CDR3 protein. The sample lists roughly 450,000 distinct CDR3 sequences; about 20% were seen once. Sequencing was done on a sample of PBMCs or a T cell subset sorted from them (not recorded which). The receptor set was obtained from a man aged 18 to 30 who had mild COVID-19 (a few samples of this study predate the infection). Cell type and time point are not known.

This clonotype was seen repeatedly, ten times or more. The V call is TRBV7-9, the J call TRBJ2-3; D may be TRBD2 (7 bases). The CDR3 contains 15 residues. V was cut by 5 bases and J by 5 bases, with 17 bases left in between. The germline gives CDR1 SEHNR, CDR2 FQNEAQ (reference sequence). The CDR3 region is CASSPPLRGGDTQYF. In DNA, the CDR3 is TGTGCCAGCAGCCCGCCGCTTAGGGGGGGAGATACGCAGTATTTT.

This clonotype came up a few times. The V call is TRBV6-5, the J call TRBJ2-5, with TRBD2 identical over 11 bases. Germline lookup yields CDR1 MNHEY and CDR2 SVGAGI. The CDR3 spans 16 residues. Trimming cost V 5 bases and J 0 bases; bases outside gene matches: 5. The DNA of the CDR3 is TGTGCCAGCAGTCTAGAGACTAGCGGGGACCAAGAGACCCAGTACTTC. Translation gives CASSLETSGDQETQYF.

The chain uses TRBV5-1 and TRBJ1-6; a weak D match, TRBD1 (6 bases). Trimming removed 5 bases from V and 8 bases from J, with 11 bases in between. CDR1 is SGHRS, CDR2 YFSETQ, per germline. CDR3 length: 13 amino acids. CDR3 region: CASRQGEDSPLHF. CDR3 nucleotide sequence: TGCGCCAGCAGACAGGGAGAAGATTCACCCCTCCACTTT. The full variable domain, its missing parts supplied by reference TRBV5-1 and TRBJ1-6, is KAGVTQTPRYLIKTRGQQVTLSCSPISGHRSVSWYQQTPGQGLQFLFEYFSETQRNKGNFPGRFSGRQFSNSRSEMNVSTLELGDSALYLCASRQGEDSPLHFGNGTRLTVT.

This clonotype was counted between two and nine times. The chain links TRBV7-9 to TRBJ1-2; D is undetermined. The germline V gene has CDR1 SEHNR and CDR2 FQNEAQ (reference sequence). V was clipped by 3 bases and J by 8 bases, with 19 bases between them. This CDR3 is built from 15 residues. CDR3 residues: CASSLGLTSPGGYTF. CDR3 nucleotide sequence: TGTGCCAGCAGCTTGGGGTTGACAAGCCCTGGAGGCTACACCTTC.

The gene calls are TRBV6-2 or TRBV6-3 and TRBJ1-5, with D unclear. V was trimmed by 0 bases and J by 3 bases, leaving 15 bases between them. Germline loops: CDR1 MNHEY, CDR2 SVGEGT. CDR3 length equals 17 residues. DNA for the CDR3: TGTGCCAGCAGTTACTCTCCGGGTAGCGGGTCCAATCAGCCCCAGCATTTT. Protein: CASSYSPGSGSNQPQHF.

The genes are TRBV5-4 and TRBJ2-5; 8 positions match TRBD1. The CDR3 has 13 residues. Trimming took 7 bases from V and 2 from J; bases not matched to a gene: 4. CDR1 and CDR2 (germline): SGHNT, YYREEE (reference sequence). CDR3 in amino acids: CASGRQGQETQYF. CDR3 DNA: TGTGCCAGCGGAAGACAGGGGCAAGAGACCCAGTACTTC.

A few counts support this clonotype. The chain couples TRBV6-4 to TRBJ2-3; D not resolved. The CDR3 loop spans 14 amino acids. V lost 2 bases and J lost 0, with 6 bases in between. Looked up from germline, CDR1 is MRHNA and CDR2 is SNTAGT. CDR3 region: CASSDDGSTDTQYF. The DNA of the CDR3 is TGTGCCAGCAGTGACGACGGTAGCACAGATACGCAGTATTTT.

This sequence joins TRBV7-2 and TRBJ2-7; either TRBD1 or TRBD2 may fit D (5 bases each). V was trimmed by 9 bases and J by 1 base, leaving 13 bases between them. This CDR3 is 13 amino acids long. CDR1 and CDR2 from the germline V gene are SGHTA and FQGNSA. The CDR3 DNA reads TGTGCCAGTACCACGGGACGGTCCTACGAGCAGTACTTC. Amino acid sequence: CASTTGRSYEQYF.

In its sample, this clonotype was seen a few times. In DNA form, the CDR3 reads TGTGCCAGCAGCTCCACATCAAGACAGGGCGCTAGTTATGAGCAGTTCTTC. The encoded protein is CASSSTSRQGASYEQFF. The rearrangement uses TRBV7-9 and TRBJ2-1, with TRBD1 matching over 7 bases. The CDR3 covers 17 residues. Germline CDR1 is SEHNR and CDR2 is FQNEAQ (reference sequence). Trimming took 4 bases from V and 8 from J; bases not matched to a gene: 17.

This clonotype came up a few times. CDR3 sequence: CASRRGQGLSNQPQHF. The CDR3 DNA reads TGTGCCAGCAGGCGGGGACAGGGCCTTAGCAATCAGCCCCAGCATTTT. This chain links TRBV6-2 or TRBV6-3 with TRBJ1-5; TRBD1 matches 9 bases. This CDR3 spans 16 amino acids. The germline CDR1 and CDR2 sequences are MNHEY and SVGEGT. V lost 6 bases and J lost 0; bases outside the gene matches: 6.

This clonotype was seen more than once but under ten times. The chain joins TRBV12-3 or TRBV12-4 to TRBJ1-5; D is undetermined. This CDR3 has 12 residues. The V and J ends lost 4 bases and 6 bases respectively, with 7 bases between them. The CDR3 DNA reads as TGTGCCAGCAGTTATCCCCCTCAGCCCCAGCATTTT. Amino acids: CASSYPPQPQHF.

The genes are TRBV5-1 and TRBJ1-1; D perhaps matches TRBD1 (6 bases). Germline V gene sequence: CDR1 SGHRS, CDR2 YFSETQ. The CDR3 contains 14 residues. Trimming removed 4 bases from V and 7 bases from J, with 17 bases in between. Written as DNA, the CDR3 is TGCGCCAGCAGCCGACAGCAGGGGTGGGGTGAAGCTTTCTTT. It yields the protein CASSRQQGWGEAFF.

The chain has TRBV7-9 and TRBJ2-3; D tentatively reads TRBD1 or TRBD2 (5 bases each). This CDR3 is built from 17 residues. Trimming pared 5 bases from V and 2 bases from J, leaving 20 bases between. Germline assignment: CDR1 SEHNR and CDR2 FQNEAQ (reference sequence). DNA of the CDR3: TGTGCCAGCAGCCCGAGTGGACTGGGGGTTTTCACAGATACGCAGTATTTT. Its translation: CASSPSGLGVFTDTQYF.

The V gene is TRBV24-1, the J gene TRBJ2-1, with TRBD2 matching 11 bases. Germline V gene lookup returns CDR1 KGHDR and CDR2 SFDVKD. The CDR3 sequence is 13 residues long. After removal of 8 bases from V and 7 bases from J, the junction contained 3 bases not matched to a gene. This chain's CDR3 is CATMSSGGNEQFF. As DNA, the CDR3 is TGTGCCACCATGTCTAGCGGGGGGAATGAGCAGTTCTTC.

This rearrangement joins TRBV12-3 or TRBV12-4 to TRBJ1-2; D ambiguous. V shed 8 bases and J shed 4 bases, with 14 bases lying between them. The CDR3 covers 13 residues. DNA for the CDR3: TGTGCCAGCCGCCTGCTAAACAGCTATGGCTACACCTTC. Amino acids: CASRLLNSYGYTF.

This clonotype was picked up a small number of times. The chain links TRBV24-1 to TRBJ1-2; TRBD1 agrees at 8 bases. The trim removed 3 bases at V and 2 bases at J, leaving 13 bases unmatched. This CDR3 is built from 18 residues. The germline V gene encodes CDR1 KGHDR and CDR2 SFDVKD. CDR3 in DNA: TGTGCCACCAGTGATGGGACAGGAACCAGAACCGCAAACTATGGCTACACCTTC. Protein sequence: CATSDGTGTRTANYGYTF.

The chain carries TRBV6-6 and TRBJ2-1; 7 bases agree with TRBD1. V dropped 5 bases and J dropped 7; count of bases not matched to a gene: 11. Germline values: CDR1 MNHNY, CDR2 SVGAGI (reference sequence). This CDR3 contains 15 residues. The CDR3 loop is CASSAGTAVVNEQFF. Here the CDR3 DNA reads TGTGCCAGCAGTGCCGGGACAGCTGTCGTTAATGAGCAGTTCTTC.

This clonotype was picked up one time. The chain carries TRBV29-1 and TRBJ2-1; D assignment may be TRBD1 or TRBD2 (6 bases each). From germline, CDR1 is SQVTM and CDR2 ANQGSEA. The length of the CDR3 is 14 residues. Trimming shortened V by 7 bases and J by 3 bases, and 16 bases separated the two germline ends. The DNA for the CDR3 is TGCAGCGGGGAGGACAGAGCTATCTACAATGAGCAGTTCTTC. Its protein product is CSGEDRAIYNEQFF.

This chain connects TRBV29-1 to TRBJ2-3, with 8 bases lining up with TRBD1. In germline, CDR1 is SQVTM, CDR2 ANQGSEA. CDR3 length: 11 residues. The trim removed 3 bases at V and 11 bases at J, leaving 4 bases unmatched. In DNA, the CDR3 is TGCAGCGTTGACGGGACAGGTCAGCAGTATTTT. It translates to CSVDGTGQQYF.

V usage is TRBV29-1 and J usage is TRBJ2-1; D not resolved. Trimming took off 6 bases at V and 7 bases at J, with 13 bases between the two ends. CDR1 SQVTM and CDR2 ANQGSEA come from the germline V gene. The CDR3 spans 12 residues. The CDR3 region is CSVGQSLNEQFF. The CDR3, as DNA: TGCAGCGTCGGGCAGAGTTTGAATGAGCAGTTCTTC.

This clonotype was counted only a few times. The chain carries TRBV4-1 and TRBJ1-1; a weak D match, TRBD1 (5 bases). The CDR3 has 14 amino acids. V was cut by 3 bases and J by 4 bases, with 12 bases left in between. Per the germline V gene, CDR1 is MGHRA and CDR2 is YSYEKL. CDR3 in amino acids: CASSHPGMGTEAFF. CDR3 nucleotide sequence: TGCGCCAGCAGCCACCCAGGGATGGGCACTGAAGCTTTCTTT.

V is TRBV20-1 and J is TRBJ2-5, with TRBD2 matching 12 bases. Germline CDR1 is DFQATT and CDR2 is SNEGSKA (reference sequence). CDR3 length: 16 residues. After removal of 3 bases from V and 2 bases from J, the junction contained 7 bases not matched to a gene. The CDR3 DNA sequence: TGCAGTGCTAGCCCCGGACTAGCGGGGATTCAAGAGACCCAGTACTTC. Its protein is CSASPGLAGIQETQYF.

The CDR3 is CASSRDRNSGANVLTF. CDR3 sequence (DNA): TGCGCCAGCAGCAGGGACAGGAACTCTGGGGCCAACGTCCTGACTTTC. This chain connects TRBV5-1 to TRBJ2-6, with TRBD1 identical over 8 bases. Germline CDR1 SGHRS, CDR2 YFSETQ. CDR3 length equals 16 residues. The trim removed 4 bases at V and 0 bases at J, leaving 3 bases unmatched.

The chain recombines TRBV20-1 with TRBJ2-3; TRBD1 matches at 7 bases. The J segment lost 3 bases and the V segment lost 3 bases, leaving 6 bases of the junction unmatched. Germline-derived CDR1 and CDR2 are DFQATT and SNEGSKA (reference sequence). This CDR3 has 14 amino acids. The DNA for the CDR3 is TGCAGTGCTAGTTCCCAGGGGGTTACAGATACGCAGTATTTT. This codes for CSASSQGVTDTQYF.

The CDR3 nucleotides read TGTGCCAGCAGCCTCGGGAGCTGGGGGAATTCACCCCTCCACTTT. Its translation is CASSLGSWGNSPLHF. V and J are TRBV3-1 and TRBJ1-6, with D possibly TRBD1 on 5 matching bases. Trimming took 4 bases from V and 7 from J, leaving 14 bases between them. Germline loops: CDR1 LGHDT, CDR2 YNNKEL (reference sequence). CDR3 length equals 15 residues.

This CDR3 reads CAWSLYSANYGYTF. The CDR3 coding sequence is TGTGCCTGGAGTCTATACTCAGCTAACTATGGCTACACCTTC. The chain is built from TRBV30 and TRBJ1-2; D is unresolved. The CDR3 extends over 14 amino acids. The germline CDR1 and CDR2 sequences are GTSNPN and SVGIG (reference sequence). Trimming removed 2 bases at V and 0 bases at J, with 10 bases between. The full variable domain, completed using reference TRBV30 and TRBJ1-2, is SQTIHQWPATLVQPVGSPLSLECTVEGTSNPNLYWYRQAAGRGLQLLFYSVGIGQISSEVPQNLSASRPQDRQFILSSKKLLLSDSGFYLCAWSLYSANYGYTFGSGTRLTVV.

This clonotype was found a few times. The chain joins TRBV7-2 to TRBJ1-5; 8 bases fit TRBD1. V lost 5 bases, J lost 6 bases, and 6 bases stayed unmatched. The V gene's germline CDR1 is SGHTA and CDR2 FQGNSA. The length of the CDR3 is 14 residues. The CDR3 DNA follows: TGTGCCAGCAGCCAGGACAGGGAGGGTCAGCCCCAGCATTTT. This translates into CASSQDREGQPQHF.

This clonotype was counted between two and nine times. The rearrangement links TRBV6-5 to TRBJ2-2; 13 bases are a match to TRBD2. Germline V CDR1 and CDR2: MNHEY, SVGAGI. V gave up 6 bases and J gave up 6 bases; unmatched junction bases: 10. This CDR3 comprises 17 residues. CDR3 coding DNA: TGTGCCAGCAGCCGACTAGCGGGGGGATCTCTGGCCGGGGAGCTGTTTTTT. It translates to CASSRLAGGSLAGELFF.

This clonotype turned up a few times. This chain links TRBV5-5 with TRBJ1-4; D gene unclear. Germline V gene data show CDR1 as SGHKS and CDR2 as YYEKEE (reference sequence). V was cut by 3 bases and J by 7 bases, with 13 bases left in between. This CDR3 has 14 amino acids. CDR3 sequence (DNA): TGTGCCAGCAGCTCTCCGGGGTGGAGTGAAAAACTGTTTTTT. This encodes CASSSPGWSEKLFF.

The CDR3 loop is CSARDAGREGNQPQHF. The CDR3 DNA reads TGCAGTGCTAGAGATGCGGGCCGGGAGGGCAATCAGCCCCAGCATTTT. The chain combines TRBV20-1 with TRBJ1-5; D gene unclear. CDR1 and CDR2 (germline): DFQATT, SNEGSKA (reference sequence). CDR3 length: 16 amino acids. V was pared by 0 bases and J by 2 bases, with 14 bases between.